The rows below give T cell receptor beta chains drawn from one sample of a study of T cell responses to AZD1222 COVID-19 vaccine. Measured with immunoSEQ multiplex PCR; TCRdb has only the in-frame clones, and not every one. The sample lists about 70,000 clones; around 89% were seen once. Here the sequenced sample was peripheral blood, taken 28 days after the second dose of the MenACWY control vaccine. All receptors derive from an adult who received the MenACWY meningococcal vaccine as a control. The CDR3 runs from the conserved cysteine through the conserved F or W. The D gene is left open where the match is weak. Size is omitted from some rows. Given values are once, few, many or a class for expanded clones.

J gene	V gene	clone size	D gene	CDR3 DNA	CDR3 protein
TRBJ1-4	TRBV5-5	-	TRBD1	TGTGCCAGCAGCTGGACAGGCAGTAATGAAAAACTGTTTTTT	CASSWTGSNEKLFF
TRBJ2-7	TRBV7-3	-	-	TGTGCCAGCAGCTTAAACGGCGGAGGAGGGTACGAGCAGTACTTC	CASSLNGGGGYEQYF
TRBJ1-2	TRBV7-2	-	-	TGTGCCAGCAGCTTCCCAATAGCTAACTATGGCTACACCTTC	CASSFPIANYGYTF
TRBJ1-1	TRBV4-3	-	TRBD1	TGCGCCAGCAGCCTAACAGGGGGGAGGACTGAAGCTTTCTTT	CASSLTGGRTEAFF
TRBJ2-2	TRBV29-1	once	TRBD2	TGCAGCGTTGAATCCATAGCGGGAGGGGTTGGCGGGGAGCTGTTTTTT	CSVESIAGGVGGELFF
TRBJ1-1	TRBV11-3	-	-	TGTGCCAGCAGCCTTCAGGAAAACACTGAAGCTTTCTTT	CASSLQENTEAFF
TRBJ2-2	TRBV7-7	-	-	TGTGCCAGCAGCTTTGGGCAATTCGGGACCGGGGAGCTGTTTTTT	CASSFGQFGTGELFF
TRBJ1-3	TRBV19	-	-	TGTGCCAGTAGTATAGCCGCAAACTCTGGAAACACCATATATTTT	CASSIAANSGNTIYF
TRBJ1-1	TRBV18	-	TRBD1	TGTGCCAGCTCACCCCGCGGGACAGTGAACACTGAAGCTTTCTTT	CASSPRGTVNTEAFF
TRBJ1-5	TRBV4-3	-	-	TGCGCCAGCAGCCTCTCGGCAGGGAATGGCAATCAGCCCCAGCATTTT	CASSLSAGNGNQPQHF
TRBJ2-7	TRBV6-2/TRBV6-3	-	-	TGTGCCAGCAGTTCTCGGGACGCACGGCCCTACGAGCAGTACTTC	CASSSRDARPYEQYF
TRBJ2-1	TRBV19	-	TRBD2	TGTGCCTCCTCACCCGGACTAGGTGTCATCTCCTACAATGAGCAGTTCTTC	CASSPGLGVISYNEQFF
TRBJ2-7	TRBV7-9	-	TRBD1	TGTGCCAGCAGCTTAGCCCAGGGGGCAACCTACGAGCAGTACTTC	CASSLAQGATYEQYF
TRBJ1-2	TRBV12-3/TRBV12-4	-	-	TGTGCCAGCAGTCCCAGGGTCTTGCGGGGCTACACCTTC	CASSPRVLRGYTF
TRBJ1-2	TRBV27	-	TRBD1	TGTGCCAGCAGCTCCCAGGGCCCAGGGGGAGTCTATGGCTACACCTTC	CASSSQGPGGVYGYTF
TRBJ1-2	TRBV13	-	-	TGTGCCAGCAGCTTAGAATCTCCCTCGGGGTATTATGGCTACACCTTC	CASSLESPSGYYGYTF
TRBJ2-1	TRBV5-1	-	-	TGCGCCAGCAGCTTGTCCGGGAGCTCCTACAATGAGCAGTTCTTC	CASSLSGSSYNEQFF
TRBJ1-3	TRBV6-5	-	-	TGTGCCAGCATTCCAACTCCTATTTCTGGAAACACCATATATTTT	CASIPTPISGNTIYF
TRBJ1-4	TRBV9	-	-	TGTGCCAGCAGCGAGGGTGCAACTAATGAAAAACTGTTTTTT	CASSEGATNEKLFF
TRBJ2-7	TRBV4-1	-	TRBD1	TGCGCCAGCAGCCAAGCCCGCCACCCGGACAGGGGCCACGAGCAGTACTTC	CASSQARHPDRGHEQYF
TRBJ2-1	TRBV7-7	-	-	TGTGCCAGCAGCCCCCGGGACGGGAACAATGAGCAGTTCTTC	CASSPRDGNNEQFF
TRBJ1-1	TRBV6-6	-	TRBD1	TGTGCCAGCAGATATATAAGAGGGGGCGTTGGGGAAGCTTTCTTT	CASRYIRGGVGEAFF
TRBJ2-2	TRBV19	-	TRBD1	TGTGCCAGTAGACAGGGGAGCACCGGGGAGCTGTTTTTT	CASRQGSTGELFF
TRBJ1-3	TRBV29-1	-	TRBD1	TGCAGCGTTAGACAGGGGGCCGGAAACACCATATATTTT	CSVRQGAGNTIYF
TRBJ1-2	TRBV27	-	-	TGTGCCAGCAGTTCAGGGACCTATGGCTACACCTTC	CASSSGTYGYTF
TRBJ1-5	TRBV18	-	-	TGTGCCAGCACAGAGGCAGGCGTGGGCCAGCCCCAGCATTTT	CASTEAGVGQPQHF
TRBJ2-7	TRBV9	-	-	TGTGCCAGCAGCCCGACCGGGACACAATACGAGCAGTACTTC	CASSPTGTQYEQYF
TRBJ2-3	TRBV10-1	-	-	TGCGCCAGCAGTCCCGCTAGCGGCACAGATACGCAGTATTTT	CASSPASGTDTQYF
TRBJ1-4	TRBV28	-	-	TGTGCCAGCAGTTTCGGCGGGAATGAAAAACTGTTTTTT	CASSFGGNEKLFF
TRBJ1-5	TRBV2	few	TRBD1	TGTGCCAGCAGTCCGGGACAGATCAATCAGCCCCAGCATTTT	CASSPGQINQPQHF
TRBJ2-5	TRBV7-9	-	TRBD2	TGTGCCAGCAGCTTATTAGCGGGGGTAGAGACCCAGTACTTC	CASSLLAGVETQYF
TRBJ2-7	TRBV9	-	-	TGTGCCAGCAGCGAGGGGCCGGGCGACGAGCAGTACTTC	CASSEGPGDEQYF
TRBJ2-7	TRBV27	-	-	TGTGCCAGCACCCCCGCTCCAGGGCGCCCTAACTACGAGCAGTACTTC	CASTPAPGRPNYEQYF
TRBJ1-2	TRBV11-2	-	TRBD1	TGTGCCAGCAGCTTTCAGGGGGCGGATGGCTACACCTTC	CASSFQGADGYTF
TRBJ1-6	TRBV7-9	-	-	TGTGCCAGCAGCTTGGGGGGGCTGGGCTCACCCCTCCACTTT	CASSLGGLGSPLHF
TRBJ1-1	TRBV6-1	-	-	TGTGCCAGCAGTGAAGCGCACGGGGGAGCTTTCTTT	CASSEAHGGAFF
TRBJ1-3	TRBV28	few	-	TGTGCCAGCAGTTTAGGGGGCGCCGCTGGAAACACCATATATTTT	CASSLGGAAGNTIYF
TRBJ1-1	TRBV7-9	-	TRBD1	TGTGCCAGCGGGAACAGGGGCGTCACTGAAGCTTTCTTT	CASGNRGVTEAFF
TRBJ2-7	TRBV6-6	once	-	TGTGCCAGCAGTTATAGTCCCCCGGTGGGGGAGCACGAGCAGTACTTC	CASSYSPPVGEHEQYF
TRBJ1-2	TRBV3-1/TRBV3-2	-	-	TGTGCCAGCAGCCAACCAGGGAACTATGGCTACACCTTC	CASSQPGNYGYTF
TRBJ2-7	TRBV3-1/TRBV3-2	-	-	TGTGCCAGCAGCCCACGGGACGCAACATCCTACGAGCAGTACTTC	CASSPRDATSYEQYF
TRBJ1-6	TRBV28	-	-	TGTGCCAGCACCCTTCGCGGGCCGACCAATTCACCCCTCCACTTT	CASTLRGPTNSPLHF
TRBJ1-1	TRBV5-4	-	TRBD1	TGTGCCAGCAGCTTGGCGGACAGGGTCGAGAACACTGAAGCTTTCTTT	CASSLADRVENTEAFF